The entry below gives a single T cell receptor (beta chain) sequence along with its context. Per the study methods: Amplifying reference gene primers gave estimates of nucleated cell counts. Sequencing used immunoSEQ multiplex PCR; TCRdb keeps in-frame clones, though not all of them. V, J and clone size are those of that table, while D and trimming were read from the DNA. Of about 120,000 clones in the sample, around 89% were seen once. The sample comes from a study of blood T cell repertoires in COVID-19. Study at large: Samples came from the United States, Italy and Spain, spanning acute and convalescent COVID-19. PBMCs, B-cell-depleted T cells, or T cells provided the cDNA or gDNA that made up the material.

CDR1 and CDR2 (germline): MGHRA, YSYEKL. V dropped 5 bases and J dropped 4; count of bases not matched to a gene: 3. The CDR3 loop spans 15 amino acids. The clonotype comes from a human donor with acute or convalescent COVID-19. The donor label of this sample is uncertain. The rearrangement links TRBV4-1 to TRBJ2-2, with 11 bases fitting TRBD2. Sequenced: peripheral blood. CDR3 bases: TGCGCCAGCAGCTATGGACTAGCGGGCACCGGGGAGCTGTTTTTT. It encodes CASSYGLAGTGELFF.